This T cell receptor (beta chain) was captured in a study of blood T cell repertoires in COVID-19. Study-level background: Both acute and convalescent COVID-19 samples were obtained from the United States, Italy and Spain. PBMCs, B-cell-depleted T cells, or T cells were the source of the cDNA or gDNA that made up the material.

Germline loops: CDR1 MNHEY, CDR2 SVGAGI. J lost 5 bases, V lost 7 bases, and 3 bases had no gene match. The CDR3 spans 13 residues. Authors' data handling: Quantification of nucleated cells was approximated via reference gene primer amplification. Produced via immunoSEQ multiplex PCR; TCRdb's table is partial and in-frame only. That table is the source of V, J and clone size, and D and trimming were worked out from the DNA. The repertoire has about 250,000 clones, about 91% of them found once; the top ten carry approximately 1.3%. The sequenced sample was peripheral blood. The chain links TRBV6-5 to TRBJ1-5, with 9 bases matching TRBD1. This receptor was taken from a man aged 80 or over with acute or convalescent COVID-19. Here the CDR3 reads CASNRDRDQPQHF. CDR3 DNA sequence: TGTGCCAGCAACCGGGACAGGGATCAGCCCCAGCATTTT.